Listed here are 12 T cell receptor beta chains from one sample, sequenced in a study of metastatic and nonmetastatic thyroid tumors. With MiXCR, TCRdb reprocessed the PCR reads. The data show tens of thousands of clones, around 30% seen once. All patients reached thyroid surgery having received no treatment beforehand. Sequencing input: blood. The receptor set was obtained from a male donor with papillary thyroid cancer or a benign thyroid nodule (not recorded which). Some clones in this sample may be carry-over from other donors' samples.

On this clone itself: A much larger clone lies one base from this, so it may be a read error. The chain employs TRBV7-6 and TRBJ2-1; 7 positions match TRBD1. This CDR3 is 14 amino acids long. The V gene's germline CDR1 is SGHVS and CDR2 FNYEAQ. The CDR3 nucleotides are TGTGCCAACAGCTTAGGGACAGCAGACAATGGGCAGTTCTTC. Encoded protein: CANSLGTADNGQFF.

In its sample, this clone was seen many times. The rearrangement links TRBV4-1 to TRBJ2-3, with TRBD2 identical over 8 bases. The germline CDR1 and CDR2 sequences are MGHRA and YSYEKL. The V and J ends lost 3 bases and 4 bases, in that order; junction bases with no gene match: 9. This CDR3 spans 16 amino acids. The CDR3 bases are TGCGCCAGCAGCCAGGCAGCGGGAGTGGTGGCAGATACGCAGTATTTT. Encoded protein: CASSQAAGVVADTQYF.

This clone was recorded a few times. The rearrangement uses TRBV27 and TRBJ2-1; tentative D call: TRBD2 (6 bases). Germline loops: CDR1 MNHEY, CDR2 SMNVEV (reference sequence). The V gene lost 2 bases and the J gene lost 4 bases, with 12 bases spanning the gap. The CDR3 has 15 amino acids. This CDR3 is CASSLSGSGYNEQFF. For the CDR3, the DNA is TGTGCCAGCAGTTTAAGCGGGTCCGGGTACAATGAGCAGTTCTTC.

In this sample, this clone turned up many times. The chain has TRBV28 and TRBJ2-2; the match to TRBD1 covers 7 bases. CDR1 MDHEN and CDR2 SYDVKM come from the germline V gene. The J segment lost 1 base and the V segment lost 10 bases, leaving 9 bases of the junction unmatched. The CDR3 sequence is 15 residues long. CDR3 sequence (DNA): TGTGCCACCCTCGACAGGGTAGGGAACACCGGGGAGCTGTTTTTT. It is translated as CATLDRVGNTGELFF. Full variable domain (remainder filled in from reference TRBV28 and TRBJ2-2): DVKVTQSSRYLVKRTGEKVFLECVQDMDHENMFWYRQDPGLGLRLIYFSYDVKMKEKGDIPEGYSVSREKKERFSLILESASTNQTSMYLCATLDRVGNTGELFFGEGSRLTVL.

This clone was recorded many times. This chain joins TRBV7-8 and TRBJ1-4; D uncertain. The germline CDR1 and CDR2 sequences are SGHVS and FQNEAQ. The CDR3 length is 16 residues. V was cut by 5 bases and J by 6 bases, with 19 bases left in between. The CDR3, as DNA: TGTGCCAGCAGCACCCTTCGAGTAATTGCGGATGAAAAACTGTTTTTT. This translates into CASSTLRVIADEKLFF.

As for this clone: The junction differs from germline at one of its ends, possibly a read error. The chain is built from TRBV11-2 and TRBJ2-7, with D unresolved. The CDR3 totals 14 residues. Germline V gene data show CDR1 as SGHAT and CDR2 as FQNNGV. This CDR3 reads CAGSLDPGPYEQYF. The CDR3 DNA sequence: TGTGCCGGCAGCTTAGACCCCGGCCCCTACGAGCAGTACTTC.

The rearrangement links TRBV20-1 to TRBJ1-1, with TRBD1 matching over 9 bases. Germline-derived CDR1 and CDR2 are DFQATT and SNEGSKA (reference sequence). With 0 bases clipped from V and 6 bases from J, the junction kept 8 bases outside the gene matches. The CDR3 has 15 residues. Written as DNA, the CDR3 is TGCAGTGCTAGAGATTCCGGGACAGGGAGGTCTGAAGCTTTCTTT. Translating gives CSARDSGTGRSEAFF.

This clone is medium-sized. The chain couples TRBV20-1 to TRBJ2-7; 13 bases line up with TRBD2. Germline V gene lookup returns CDR1 DFQATT and CDR2 SNEGSKA (reference sequence). Unmatched junction bases numbered 9, after V lost 4 bases and J lost 0 bases. This CDR3 contains 17 residues. In DNA form, the CDR3 reads TGCAGTGCTAATTCGGGACTAGCGGGGCCGAGCTCCTACGAGCAGTACTTC. Amino acid sequence: CSANSGLAGPSSYEQYF.

This clone occurred many times. V is TRBV6-1 and J is TRBJ2-5, with 8 bases aligning to TRBD1. The CDR3 extends over 12 amino acids. The germline gives CDR1 MNHNS, CDR2 SASEGT. CDR3 DNA: TGTGCTACAGGGGGAAGGTTGGAGACCCAGTACTTC. Encoded protein: CATGGRLETQYF.

Details on this clone: One end of the junction is discordant with germline, which a read error may explain. The chain is built from TRBV3-1 and TRBJ2-2, with D perhaps TRBD2 (6 bases). Germline V CDR1 and CDR2: LGHDT, YNNKEL (reference sequence). This CDR3 is built from 16 residues. The CDR3 sequence is CASSQEAGRGTGELFF. The CDR3 DNA reads as TGTGCCAGCAGCCAAGAGGCGGGACGTGGGACCGGGGAGCTGTTCTTT.

Comments on this clone: This may stem from a read error, because a much larger clone lies one nucleotide away. Other DNA sequences of this sample code for an identical CDR3. The V call is TRBV10-3, the J call TRBJ2-4; no definite D call. The CDR3 sequence is 12 residues long. Trimming removed 10 bases from V and 4 bases from J, with 11 bases in between. Looked up from germline, CDR1 is ENHRY and CDR2 is SYGVKD. CDR3 residues: CATARAKNIQYF. The CDR3 DNA reads as TGTGCCACAGCGCGAGCTAAAAACATTCAGTACTTC.

The rearrangement joins TRBV20-1 to TRBJ2-5; a possible D gene is TRBD1 (6 bases). CDR1 DFQATT and CDR2 SNEGSKA come from the germline V gene (reference sequence). The CDR3 has 17 amino acids. V lost 0 bases, J lost 1 base, and 18 bases lay in between. The CDR3 DNA is TGCAGTGCTAGAGATCCAGGGGCAGGTGTACCCCAAGAGACCCAGTACTTC. It yields the protein CSARDPGAGVPQETQYF.